Below, 23 T cell receptor beta chains from the same sample are listed, as sequenced in a study of OX40 agonist ivuxolimab in advanced cancers. Produced via immunoSEQ multiplex PCR; TCRdb's table is partial and in-frame only. The table records tens of thousands of clones, around 89% of them present only once. Sample: CD4+ or CD8+ T cells sorted from blood, taken in a trial of the OX40 agonist ivuxolimab. The receptor source for this set is an adult with an advanced solid tumor such as melanoma, head and neck, liver or kidney cancer.

This clone was detected only once. V usage is TRBV9 and J usage is TRBJ2-1; 10 bases match TRBD2. Looked up from germline, CDR1 is SGDLS and CDR2 is YYNGEE. The CDR3 sequence is 16 residues long. Trimming took 4 bases from V and 10 from J; bases not matched to a gene: 14. The CDR3 DNA reads as TGTGCCAGCAGCAGCGGGGCTAGCGGGGGTCTAGGGGAGCAGTTCTTC. It specifies CASSSGASGGLGEQFF.

This clone was seen only once. The J gene is TRBJ2-3, the V gene TRBV5-1; no definite D call. Trimming removed 0 bases from V and 4 bases from J, with 6 bases in between. The CDR3 spans 13 residues. The germline gives CDR1 SGHRS, CDR2 YFSETQ. CDR3: CASSLGRADTQYF. The CDR3 DNA follows: TGCGCCAGCAGCTTGGGTCGGGCAGATACGCAGTATTTT.

This clone showed up just a few times. V usage is TRBV5-6 and J usage is TRBJ2-7, with a weak D call TRBD2 (6 bases). The germline gives CDR1 SGHDT, CDR2 YYEEEE. Trimming removed 1 base at V and 6 bases at J, with 11 bases between. The CDR3 totals 13 residues. The chain's CDR3 is CASSLIFGSEQYF. CDR3 sequence (DNA): TGTGCCAGCAGCTTGATATTCGGGAGCGAGCAGTACTTC.

The rearrangement links TRBV29-1 to TRBJ2-7; TRBD1 matches at 10 bases. J lost 0 bases, V lost 7 bases, and 6 bases had no gene match. In germline, CDR1 is SQVTM, CDR2 ANQGSEA. This CDR3 has 14 residues. Here the CDR3 reads CSAMGQGSSYEQYF. The DNA of the CDR3 is TGCAGCGCCATGGGACAGGGGAGCTCCTACGAGCAGTACTTC.

The rearrangement links TRBV2 to TRBJ2-1, with a tentative D call TRBD1 (6 bases). Germline V lookup: CDR1 SNHLY, CDR2 FYNNEI. The V end lost 0 bases, the J end lost 13 bases, and 16 bases lay between the germline ends. The CDR3 has 14 amino acids. The CDR3 DNA sequence: TGTGCCAGCAGTGAAGCGCAACGCCGGACAGCACAGTTCTTC. This translates into CASSEAQRRTAQFF.

The J gene is TRBJ1-2, the V gene TRBV10-3, with D possibly being TRBD1 (6 bases). V shed 0 bases and J shed 8 bases, with 13 bases lying between them. Germline CDR1 reads ENHRY; CDR2 reads SYGVKD. The CDR3 loop spans 14 amino acids. CDR3 nucleotides: TGTGCCATCAGTGAGTCGGGGCAGGGGTACGGCTACACCTTC. Its translation: CAISESGQGYGYTF.

CDR3 coding DNA: TGTGCCAGCTCTTCCCGGAGTGGTAGAGATCAGCCCCAGCATTTT. It translates to CASSSRSGRDQPQHF. The rearrangement joins TRBV18 to TRBJ1-5; D ambiguous. The CDR3 is 15 amino acids. Trimming removed 6 bases from V and 5 bases from J, with 17 bases in between. CDR1 is KGHSH, CDR2 LQKENI, per germline.

The chain links TRBV10-3 to TRBJ2-1; tentative D call: TRBD2 (7 bases). The CDR3 length is 17 residues. CDR1 is ENHRY and CDR2 is SYGVKD in the germline V gene. Trimming pared 10 bases from V and 0 bases from J, leaving 22 bases between. The CDR3, as DNA: TGTGCCACCGGGGCTCTAGGGGGGGGGAGCTCCTACAATGAGCAGTTCTTC. It translates to CATGALGGGSSYNEQFF.

The chain carries TRBV2 and TRBJ2-3; 8 nucleotides line up with TRBD1. The trim removed 5 bases at V and 5 bases at J, leaving 9 bases unmatched. The germline V gene encodes CDR1 SNHLY and CDR2 FYNNEI. The CDR3 has 15 amino acids. For the CDR3, the DNA is TGTGCCAGCAGTCGGACAGGGCAAAGGGGAGATACGCAGTATTTT. As protein: CASSRTGQRGDTQYF.

The CDR3 sequence: CASSHEEVLAKNIQYF. For the CDR3, the DNA is TGTGCCAGCTCCCATGAAGAGGTGCTAGCCAAAAACATTCAGTACTTC. The rearrangement uses TRBV18 and TRBJ2-4; no reliable D call. The germline V and J ends were trimmed by 6 bases and 0 bases, with 15 bases remaining between them. This CDR3 is built from 16 residues. Germline V lookup: CDR1 KGHSH, CDR2 LQKENI. The variable domain in full, with the rest retrieved from reference TRBV18 and TRBJ2-4, is NAGVMQNPRHLVRRRGQEARLRCSPMKGHSHVYWYRQLPEEGLKFMVYLQKENIIDESGMPKERFSAEFPKEGPSILRIQQVVRGDSAAYFCASSHEEVLAKNIQYFGAGTRLSVL.

This rearrangement joins TRBV15 to TRBJ2-7; D gene uncertain. The CDR3 extends over 16 amino acids. Per the germline V gene, CDR1 is LNHNV and CDR2 is YYDKDF (reference sequence). Trimming shortened V by 0 bases and J by 6 bases, and 18 bases separated the two germline ends. The CDR3 coding sequence is TGTGCCACCAGCAGAGATCTCGTAGCAACGTCCCTCGAGCAGTACTTC. Translating it yields CATSRDLVATSLEQYF.

The chain employs TRBV9 and TRBJ2-6, with D possibly being TRBD1 or TRBD2 (6 bases each). There are 18 residues in the CDR3. V lost 0 bases, J lost 1 base, and 14 bases lay in between. Germline V gives CDR1 SGDLS, CDR2 YYNGEE. The CDR3 protein is CASSVDGGLQSGANVLTF. The CDR3 coding sequence is TGTGCCAGCAGCGTAGATGGGGGGCTGCAGTCTGGGGCCAACGTCCTGACTTTC.

This chain links TRBV6-6 with TRBJ1-2; 7 nucleotides line up with TRBD1. Germline CDR1 is MNHNY and CDR2 is SVGAGI (reference sequence). V dropped 6 bases and J dropped 7; count of bases not matched to a gene: 11. The CDR3 length is 14 residues. CDR3 nucleotides: TGTGCCAGCAGACTGGGGGCAGGGGGTGGTGGCTACACCTTC. It specifies CASRLGAGGGGYTF.

This chain connects TRBV19 to TRBJ1-4; the D gene is possibly TRBD1 (6 bases). In germline, CDR1 is LNHDA, CDR2 SQIVND (reference sequence). The V and J ends lost 7 bases and 0 bases respectively, with 9 bases between them. There are 14 residues in the CDR3. The CDR3 bases are TGTGCCAGTATCGGGGGCACAACTAATGAAAAACTGTTTTTT. It encodes CASIGGTTNEKLFF.

The chain joins TRBV5-1 to TRBJ1-1; a weak D match, TRBD1 (6 bases). Germline lookup yields CDR1 SGHRS and CDR2 YFSETQ. The CDR3 spans 14 residues. V was trimmed by 4 bases and J by 10 bases, leaving 20 bases between them. This CDR3 reads CASSPFIGGAGAFF. CDR3 coding DNA: TGCGCCAGCAGCCCGTTCATTGGGGGGGCTGGAGCTTTCTTT.

The chain links TRBV4-2 to TRBJ2-2; D is ambiguous. V gave up 0 bases and J gave up 7 bases, with 9 bases separating them. In germline, CDR1 is LGHNA, CDR2 YNFKEQ. The CDR3 consists of 14 residues. The CDR3 coding sequence is TGTGCCAGCAGCCAAGACCCCGAGGTCGGGGAGCTGTTTTTT. Translated, it gives CASSQDPEVGELFF.

This chain joins TRBV15 and TRBJ2-7; perhaps TRBD1 as D (6 bases). This CDR3 has 14 amino acids. V was shortened by 3 bases and J by 0 bases, with 9 bases between the two germline ends. Looked up from germline, CDR1 is LNHNV and CDR2 is YYDKDF (reference sequence). CDR3 sequence reads: CATSRTGVSYEQYF. In DNA, the CDR3 is TGTGCCACCAGCAGGACAGGCGTCTCCTACGAGCAGTACTTC.

The V call is TRBV5-4, the J call TRBJ1-2; D might be TRBD1 (5 bases). Per the germline V gene, CDR1 is SGHNT and CDR2 is YYREEE (reference sequence). V lost 4 bases and J lost 2, with 9 bases in between. CDR3 size: 13 residues. The CDR3: CASSRDGNYGYTF. The CDR3 coding sequence is TGTGCCAGCAGCAGGGACGGGAACTATGGCTACACCTTC.

J is TRBJ2-7 and V is TRBV6-5; 12 nucleotides match TRBD2. The CDR3 sequence is 15 residues long. J lost 0 bases, V lost 5 bases, and 2 bases had no gene match. Germline-derived CDR1 and CDR2 are MNHEY and SVGAGI. This CDR3 reads CASSGGLAGSYEQYF. In DNA, the CDR3 is TGTGCCAGCAGTGGGGGACTAGCGGGCTCCTACGAGCAGTACTTC.

This chain uses TRBV5-4 with TRBJ2-5; D call uncertain. Germline CDR1 SGHNT, CDR2 YYREEE (reference sequence). The length of the CDR3 is 13 residues. Trimming stripped 0 bases from V and 5 bases from J, with 8 bases between. CDR3 loop: CASSLGSEETQYF. CDR3 bases: TGTGCCAGCAGCTTGGGGTCCGAGGAGACCCAGTACTTC.

The V and J genes are TRBV19 and TRBJ1-1; tentative D call: TRBD1 (6 bases). The CDR3 is 15 amino acids. V was shortened by 1 base and J by 3 bases, with 12 bases between the two germline ends. Germline V gene data show CDR1 as LNHDA and CDR2 as SQIVND (reference sequence). This CDR3 is CASSIGPGADTEAFF. In DNA form, the CDR3 reads TGTGCCAGTAGTATAGGTCCAGGGGCGGACACTGAAGCTTTCTTT.

The chain uses TRBV7-2 and TRBJ1-1, with TRBD1 as a possible D gene (5 bases). The V and J ends lost 0 bases and 6 bases respectively, with 5 bases between them. This CDR3 is 12 amino acids long. CDR1 and CDR2 (germline): SGHTA, FQGNSA. The CDR3 DNA follows: TGTGCCAGCAGCTTAGCAGGGGCTGAAGCTTTCTTT. Its translation is CASSLAGAEAFF.

The chain employs TRBV4-2 and TRBJ1-1; 8 positions agree with TRBD1. The germline V gene has CDR1 LGHNA and CDR2 YNFKEQ. The CDR3 contains 14 residues. Trimming took 4 bases from V and 8 from J; bases not matched to a gene: 9. CDR3 in DNA: TGTGCCAGCAGCCCACTGAGGACAGGGAAGGAAGCTTTCTTT. Protein product: CASSPLRTGKEAFF.